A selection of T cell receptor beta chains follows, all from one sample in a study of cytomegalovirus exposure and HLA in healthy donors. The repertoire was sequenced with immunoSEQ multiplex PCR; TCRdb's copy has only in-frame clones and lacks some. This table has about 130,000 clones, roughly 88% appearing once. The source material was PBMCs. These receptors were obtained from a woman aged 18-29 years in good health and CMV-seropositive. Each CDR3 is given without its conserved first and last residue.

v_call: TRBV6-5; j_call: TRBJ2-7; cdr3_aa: ASSRGTGLAYEQY
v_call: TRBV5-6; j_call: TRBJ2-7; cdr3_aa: ASSPGISYEQY
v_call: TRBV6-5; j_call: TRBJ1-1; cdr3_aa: ASSYSWAVNTEAF
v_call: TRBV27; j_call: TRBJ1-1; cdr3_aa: ASSSRGTGEAF
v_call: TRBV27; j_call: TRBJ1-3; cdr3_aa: ASSAQGMAGNTIY
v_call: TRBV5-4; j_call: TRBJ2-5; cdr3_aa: ASSLGTGGRETQY
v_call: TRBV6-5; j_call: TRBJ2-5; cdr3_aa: ASSYFRGSMVQTQY
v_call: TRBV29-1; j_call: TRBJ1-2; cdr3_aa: SAPKLGYT
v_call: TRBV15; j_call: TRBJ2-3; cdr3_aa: ATSREYSTDTQY
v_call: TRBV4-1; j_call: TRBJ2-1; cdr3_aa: ASRRIRLAYNEQF
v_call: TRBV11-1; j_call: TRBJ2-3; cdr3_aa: ASSLRGGRADTQY
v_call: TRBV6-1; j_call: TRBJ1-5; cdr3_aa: ASNPPGGQPQH
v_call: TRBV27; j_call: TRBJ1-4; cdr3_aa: ASSSLKGEGEKLF
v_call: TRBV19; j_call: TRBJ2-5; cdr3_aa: ASSGSQGAVTQY
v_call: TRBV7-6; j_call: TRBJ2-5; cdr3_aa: ASSLAAEETQY
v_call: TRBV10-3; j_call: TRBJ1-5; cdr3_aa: AISESFVRVLNSNQPQH
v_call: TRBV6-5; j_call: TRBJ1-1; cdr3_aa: ASSRTGRDTEAF
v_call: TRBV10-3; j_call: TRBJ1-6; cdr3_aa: ATSTTGENSPLH
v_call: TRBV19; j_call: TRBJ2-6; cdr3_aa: ASSTSGAGANVLT
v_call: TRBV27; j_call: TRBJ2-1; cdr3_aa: ATSLAGKIHEQF
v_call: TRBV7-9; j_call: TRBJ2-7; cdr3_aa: ASSLGGGWQGDYEQY
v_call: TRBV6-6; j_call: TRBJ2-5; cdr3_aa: ASSYQGLQETQY